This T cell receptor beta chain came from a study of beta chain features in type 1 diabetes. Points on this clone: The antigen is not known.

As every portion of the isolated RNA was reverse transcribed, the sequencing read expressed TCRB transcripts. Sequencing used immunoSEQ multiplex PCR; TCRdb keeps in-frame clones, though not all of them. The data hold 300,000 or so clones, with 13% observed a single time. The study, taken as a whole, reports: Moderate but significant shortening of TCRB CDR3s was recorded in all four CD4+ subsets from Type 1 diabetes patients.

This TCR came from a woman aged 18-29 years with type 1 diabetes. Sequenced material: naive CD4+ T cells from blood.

The CDR3, as DNA: TGTGCCAGCAGCTTAGAAGGTAGCGGGAGAGAGACCCAGTACTTC. Translating gives CASSLEGSGRETQYF. The gene calls are TRBV7-3 and TRBJ2-5; 9 nucleotides line up with TRBD2. Looked up from germline, CDR1 is SGHTA and CDR2 is FQGTGA. The V and J ends lost 2 bases and 4 bases, in that order; junction bases with no gene match: 5. This CDR3 contains 15 residues.